The clone carrying this TCR beta chain is categorized as large (0.1 to 1%). Antigen: not known. Overall study results and limits: Tumor memory CD4+ T cell TCR gene usage was found to cluster with blood and lymph node memory CD4+ cells and with lymph node naive CD4+ cells.

Amplification of TRBV12-4/TRBJ1-2 clonotypes used adaptor-ligated barcode primers. TCRdb re-called the multiplex PCR reads through MiXCR, storing one row per CDR3 protein. Among about 180 distinct CDR3 sequences, about 7% were seen once, and the ten largest hold roughly half. Trimming removed 6 bases from V and 4 bases from J, with 3 bases in between. The CDR3 is 10 residues long. Sequencing was carried out using memory CD4+ T cells sorted from blood. This sample's subset: memory CD4+ T cells, CD4+CD45RO+CD25-. V and J are TRBV12-3 or TRBV12-4 and TRBJ1-2, with unresolved D. This clonotype was obtained from a female donor with breast cancer. CDR3 residues: CASSGYGYTF. Written as DNA, the CDR3 is TGTGCCAGCAGCGGCTATGGCTACACCTTC.